This T cell receptor beta chain is from a study of CD8+CD57+ T cells in acquired aplastic anemia. Study at large: CD4+ and CD8+ cells, once sorted, gave DNA averaging roughly 3.2 ug.

Investigators profiled TCR beta VDJ and CDR3 from genomic DNA template. TCRdb reanalysed the reads using MiXCR and keeps one entry per CDR3 protein. This table holds roughly 63,000 distinct CDR3 sequences, roughly half found once. The receptor comes from a human donor in good health, serving as a control. The specimen sequenced was sorted CD4+, CD8+, or CD8+CD57+ T cells (not recorded which) from PBMCs.

CDR3 region: CASSGGGGAPETQYF. CDR3 nucleotide sequence: TGTGCCAGCAGTGGGGGGGGGGGAGCGCCAGAGACCCAGTACTTC. The rearrangement joins TRBV2 to TRBJ2-5; 7 positions match TRBD2. The trim removed 4 bases at V and 4 bases at J, leaving 9 bases unmatched. Germline loops: CDR1 SNHLY, CDR2 FYNNEI. This CDR3 is 15 amino acids long.